This T cell receptor beta chain was documented in a study of cytomegalovirus exposure and HLA in healthy donors. General study points: First-cohort TCR clusters were later found to tend to co-occur in the 130 or so validation repertoires. It was 160 or so TCR beta chains that were listed as cytomegalovirus-associated. The majority of TCR sequences were rare, yet some public TCRs appeared in many donors.

V was trimmed by 3 bases and J by 0 bases, leaving 14 bases between them. Per germline, CDR1 GTSNPN and CDR2 SVGIG (reference sequence). CDR3 length: 16 amino acids. Data came from immunoSEQ multiplex PCR; TCRdb stores just in-frame clones and leaves some out. This table has approximately 150,000 clones, 80% to 95% appearing once. As concerns this clone: What it binds is not known.

The chain links TRBV30 to TRBJ2-2; the D gene is possibly TRBD1 (6 bases). The receptor comes from a man aged 18 to 30 in good health and CMV-seronegative. Sequencing was carried out using PBMCs. The CDR3 sequence is CAWRTGIPSNTGELFF. The DNA for the CDR3 is TGTGCCTGGAGAACAGGGATACCCTCGAACACCGGGGAGCTGTTTTTT.